This record covers a single T cell receptor beta chain. The target antigen is unknown. The source of the sample is a study of T cell repertoires in cytomegalovirus infection. The V segment lost 0 bases and the J segment 12 bases; nucleotides outside the gene matches: 6. The CDR3 loop spans 15 amino acids. Looked up from germline, CDR1 is SGHRS and CDR2 is YFSETQ. MiXCR, run by TCRdb on the reads, gives a single entry per CDR3 protein. The sample consists of a few hundred thousand distinct CDR3 sequences, 40% of them appearing once. This chain links TRBV5-1 with TRBJ1-6, with 10 bases aligning to TRBD1. The TCR originated in a human donor in good health (CMV status not recorded). Some clones in this sample may be carry-over from other donors' samples. The source was cultured PBMCs, collected from culture after CMV antigen stimulation. CDR3 DNA sequence: TGCGCCAGCAGCTTGGCCGGGACAGGGGTCGGACCCCTCCACTTT. Its protein is CASSLAGTGVGPLHF.